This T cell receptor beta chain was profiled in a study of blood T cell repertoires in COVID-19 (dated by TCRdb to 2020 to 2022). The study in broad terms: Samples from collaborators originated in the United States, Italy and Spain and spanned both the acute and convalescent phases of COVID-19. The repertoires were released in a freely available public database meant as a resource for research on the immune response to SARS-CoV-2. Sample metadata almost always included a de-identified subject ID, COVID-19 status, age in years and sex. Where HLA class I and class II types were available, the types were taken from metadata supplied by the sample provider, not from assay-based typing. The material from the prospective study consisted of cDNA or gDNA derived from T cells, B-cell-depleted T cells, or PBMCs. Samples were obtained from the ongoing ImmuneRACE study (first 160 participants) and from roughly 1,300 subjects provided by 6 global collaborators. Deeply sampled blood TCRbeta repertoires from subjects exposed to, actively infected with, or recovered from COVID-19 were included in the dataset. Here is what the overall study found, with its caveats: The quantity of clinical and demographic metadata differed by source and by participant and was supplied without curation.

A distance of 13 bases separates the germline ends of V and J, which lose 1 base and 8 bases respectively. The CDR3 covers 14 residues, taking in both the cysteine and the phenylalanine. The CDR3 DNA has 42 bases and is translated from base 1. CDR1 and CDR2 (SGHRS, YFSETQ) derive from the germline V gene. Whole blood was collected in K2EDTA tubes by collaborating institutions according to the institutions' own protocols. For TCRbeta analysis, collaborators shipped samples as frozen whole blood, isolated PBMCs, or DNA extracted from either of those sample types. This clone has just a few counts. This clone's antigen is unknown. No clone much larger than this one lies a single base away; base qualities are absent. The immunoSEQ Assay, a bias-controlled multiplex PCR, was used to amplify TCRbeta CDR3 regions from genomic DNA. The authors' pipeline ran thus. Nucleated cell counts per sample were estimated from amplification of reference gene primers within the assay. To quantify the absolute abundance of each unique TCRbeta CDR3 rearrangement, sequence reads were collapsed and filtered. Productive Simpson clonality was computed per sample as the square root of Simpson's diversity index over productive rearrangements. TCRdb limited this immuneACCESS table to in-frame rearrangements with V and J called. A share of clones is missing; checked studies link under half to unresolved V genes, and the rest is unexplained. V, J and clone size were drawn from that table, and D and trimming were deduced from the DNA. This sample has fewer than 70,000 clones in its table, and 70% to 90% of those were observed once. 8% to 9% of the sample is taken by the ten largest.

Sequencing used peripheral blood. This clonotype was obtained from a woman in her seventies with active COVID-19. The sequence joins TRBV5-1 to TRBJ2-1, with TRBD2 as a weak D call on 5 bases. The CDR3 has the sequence CASSLSIGGDEQFF. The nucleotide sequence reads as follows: TGCGCCAGCAGCTTGTCCATAGGAGGCGATGAGCAGTTCTTC.